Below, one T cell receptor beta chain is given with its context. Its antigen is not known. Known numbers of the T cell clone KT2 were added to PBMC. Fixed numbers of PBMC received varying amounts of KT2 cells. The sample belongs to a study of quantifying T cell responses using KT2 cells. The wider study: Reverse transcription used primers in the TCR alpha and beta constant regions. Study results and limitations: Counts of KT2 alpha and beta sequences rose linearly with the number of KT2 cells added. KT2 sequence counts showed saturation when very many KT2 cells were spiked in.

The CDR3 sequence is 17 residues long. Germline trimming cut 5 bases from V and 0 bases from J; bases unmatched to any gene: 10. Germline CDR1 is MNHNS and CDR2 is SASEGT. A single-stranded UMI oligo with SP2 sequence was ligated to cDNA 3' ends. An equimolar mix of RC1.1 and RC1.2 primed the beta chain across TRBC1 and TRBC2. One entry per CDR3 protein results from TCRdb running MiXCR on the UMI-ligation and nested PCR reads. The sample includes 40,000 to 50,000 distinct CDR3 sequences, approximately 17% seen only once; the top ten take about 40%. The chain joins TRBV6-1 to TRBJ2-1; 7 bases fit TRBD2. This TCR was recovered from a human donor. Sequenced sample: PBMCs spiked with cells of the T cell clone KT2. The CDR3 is CASSLQPGGISYNEQFF. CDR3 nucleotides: TGTGCCAGCAGTCTTCAACCGGGGGGTATCTCCTACAATGAGCAGTTCTTC.